This paragraph covers one T cell receptor (beta chain) sequence. Its antigen is currently unknown. This CDR3 spans 13 amino acids. Looked up from germline, CDR1 is ENHRY and CDR2 is SYGVKD. The V and J ends lost 8 bases and 6 bases respectively, with 16 bases between them. Some clones are missing from TCRdb's copy, which holds only in-frame ones; the method was immunoSEQ multiplex PCR. The profile shows roughly 120,000 clones, roughly nine tenths of them singletons. This specimen comes from a study of T cell responses to AZD1222 COVID-19 vaccine. On the study more broadly: Pooled together were second doses at about 4 or about 12 weeks.

Broader study findings: Increases in Spike-specific TCR breadth and depth were seen after two AZD1222 doses. Spike regions recognized by vaccine-associated CD4 TCRs spanned the protein, led by 160-218 and 743-854. In all cases, repertoires were sampled only after the peak T cell response.

The source was peripheral blood, collected on day 0 of AZD1222 vaccination. The clonotype comes from an adult in good health. The genes are TRBV10-3 and TRBJ2-5; tentatively, D is TRBD2 (5 bases). The CDR3 DNA reads TGTGCCATCGGGATGGGGAGCGAGAAGACCCAGTACTTC. Its translation is CAIGMGSEKTQYF.